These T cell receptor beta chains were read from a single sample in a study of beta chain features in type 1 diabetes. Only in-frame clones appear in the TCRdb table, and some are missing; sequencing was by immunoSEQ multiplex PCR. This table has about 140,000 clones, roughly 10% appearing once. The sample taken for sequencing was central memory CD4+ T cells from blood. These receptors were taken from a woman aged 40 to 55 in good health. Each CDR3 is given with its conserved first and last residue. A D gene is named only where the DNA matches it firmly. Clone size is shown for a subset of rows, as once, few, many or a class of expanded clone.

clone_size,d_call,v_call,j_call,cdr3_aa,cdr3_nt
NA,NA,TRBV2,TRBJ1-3,CASKTERPGNTIYF,TGTGCCAGCAAAACAGAACGGCCTGGAAACACCATATATTTT
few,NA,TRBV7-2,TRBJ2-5,CASSFGEGETQYF,TGTGCCAGCAGCTTCGGTGAGGGTGAGACCCAGTACTTC
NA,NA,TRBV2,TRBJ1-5,CASSPDSLRPQHF,TGTGCCAGCAGCCCCGACAGCCTTCGGCCCCAGCATTTT
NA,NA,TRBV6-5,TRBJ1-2,CASLNREEGYGYTF,TGTGCCAGCCTAAACAGGGAAGAGGGCTATGGCTACACCTTC
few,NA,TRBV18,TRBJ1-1,CASSYDRPNTEAFF,TGTGCCAGCTCATACGACAGGCCGAACACTGAAGCTTTCTTT
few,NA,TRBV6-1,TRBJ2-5,CASSERTGDLQETQYF,TGTGCCAGCAGTGAACGCACAGGAGACCTCCAAGAGACCCAGTACTTC
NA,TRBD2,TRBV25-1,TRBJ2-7,CASGGDLLSSYEQYF,TGTGCCAGCGGGGGGGACCTCTTGAGCTCCTACGAGCAGTACTTC
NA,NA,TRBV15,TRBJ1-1,CATSPAGISGETEAFF,TGTGCCACCAGCCCGGCAGGAATATCAGGGGAAACTGAAGCTTTCTTT
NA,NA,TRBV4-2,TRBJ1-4,CASSQDPGEVEKLFF,TGTGCCAGCAGCCAAGATCCGGGGGAGGTTGAAAAACTGTTTTTT
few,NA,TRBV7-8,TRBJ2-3,CASSLYGTDTQYF,TGTGCCAGCAGCTTATATGGCACAGATACGCAGTATTTT